This TCR beta chain was sequenced in a study of T cell repertoires in cytomegalovirus infection. Study in general: Public signatures in TCR beta pointed to CMV infection and matching HLA type.

Whole-study findings and limits: Dominant in the ex vivo response were TCR beta clonotypes restricted by HLA-C and specific for CMV. Cumulative frequency (of public TCR beta family members) identified carriers of CMV plus the relevant HLA.

From the reads, TCRdb called clonotypes with MiXCR, one entry per CDR3 protein. The sample lists roughly 230,000 distinct CDR3 sequences; 15% to 20% were seen once. This clonotype was seen a handful of times. Its antigen remains unidentified. Trimming at V came to 4 bases and at J to 3 bases, leaving 6 bases not matched to a gene. CDR1 and CDR2 (germline): SGHRS, YFSETQ. The CDR3 length is 14 residues. The sequence came from a human donor in good health (CMV status not recorded). Some clones in this sample may be carry-over from other donors' samples. Specimen: CD8+ T cells from PBMCs. The chain carries TRBV5-1 and TRBJ2-7, with 8 bases fitting TRBD1. The CDR3 nucleotides read TGCGCCAGCAGCCCGGGACAGGATCACTACGAGCAGTACTTC. It codes for CASSPGQDHYEQYF.